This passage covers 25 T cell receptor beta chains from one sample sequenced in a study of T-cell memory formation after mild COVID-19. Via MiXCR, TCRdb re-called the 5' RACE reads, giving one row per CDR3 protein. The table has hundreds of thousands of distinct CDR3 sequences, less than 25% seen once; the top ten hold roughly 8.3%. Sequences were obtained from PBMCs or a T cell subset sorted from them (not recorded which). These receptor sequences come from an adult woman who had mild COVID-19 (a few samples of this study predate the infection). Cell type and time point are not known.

The CDR3 coding sequence is TGCAGTGCTAGAGTCGGGGGCCAACTGGGGACCCAGTACTTC. Protein sequence: CSARVGGQLGTQYF. The chain recombines TRBV20-1 with TRBJ2-5; D may be TRBD1 or TRBD2 (6 bases each). The CDR3 spans 14 residues. Germline V gives CDR1 DFQATT, CDR2 SNEGSKA (reference sequence). Trimming stripped 1 base from V and 7 bases from J, with 16 bases between.

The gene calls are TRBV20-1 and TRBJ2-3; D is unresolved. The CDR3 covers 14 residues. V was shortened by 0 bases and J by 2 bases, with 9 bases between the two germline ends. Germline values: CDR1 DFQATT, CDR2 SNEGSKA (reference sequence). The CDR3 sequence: CSARDLELTDTQYF. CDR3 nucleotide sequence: TGCAGTGCTAGAGATCTAGAGCTCACAGATACGCAGTATTTT.

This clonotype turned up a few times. The CDR3 DNA follows: TGTGCCAGTAGTATAGGGAGCGGGACAGGGGAGACTGAAGCTTTCTTT. It is translated as CASSIGSGTGETEAFF. The J gene is TRBJ1-1, the V gene TRBV19, with 10 bases aligning to TRBD1. This CDR3 has 16 residues. Germline-derived CDR1 and CDR2 are LNHDA and SQIVND (reference sequence). Trimming removed 1 base from V and 5 bases from J; junction bases left unmatched: 7. Full variable domain (missing parts from reference TRBV19 and TRBJ1-1): DGGITQSPKYLFRKEGQNVTLSCEQNLNHDAMYWYRQDPGQGLRLIYYSQIVNDFQKGDIAEGYSVSREKKESFPLTVTSAQKNPTAFYLCASSIGSGTGETEAFFGQGTRLTVV.

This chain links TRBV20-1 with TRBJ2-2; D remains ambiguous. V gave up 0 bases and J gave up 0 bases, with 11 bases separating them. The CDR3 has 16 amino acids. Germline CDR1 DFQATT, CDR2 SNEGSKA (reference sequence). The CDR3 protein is CSARDQATANTGELFF. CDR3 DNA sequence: TGCAGTGCTAGAGACCAGGCAACAGCGAACACCGGGGAGCTGTTTTTT.

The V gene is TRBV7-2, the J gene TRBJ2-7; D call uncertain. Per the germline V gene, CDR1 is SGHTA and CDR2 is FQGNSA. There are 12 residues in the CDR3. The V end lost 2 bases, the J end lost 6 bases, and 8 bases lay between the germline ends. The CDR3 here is CASSLIGVEQYF. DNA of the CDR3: TGTGCCAGCAGCTTAATAGGAGTCGAGCAGTACTTC.

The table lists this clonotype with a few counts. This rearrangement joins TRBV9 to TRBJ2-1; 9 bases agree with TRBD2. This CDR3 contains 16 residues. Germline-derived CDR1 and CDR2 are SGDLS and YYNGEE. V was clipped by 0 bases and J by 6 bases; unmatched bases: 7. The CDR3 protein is CASSVEWLAGSNEQFF. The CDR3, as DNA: TGTGCCAGCAGCGTAGAGTGGCTAGCGGGAAGCAATGAGCAGTTCTTC. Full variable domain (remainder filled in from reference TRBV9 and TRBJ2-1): DSGVTQTPKHLITATGQRVTLRCSPRSGDLSVYWYQQSLDQGLQFLIQYYNGEERAKGNILERFSAQQFPDLHSELNLSSLELGDSALYFCASSVEWLAGSNEQFFGPGTRLTVL.

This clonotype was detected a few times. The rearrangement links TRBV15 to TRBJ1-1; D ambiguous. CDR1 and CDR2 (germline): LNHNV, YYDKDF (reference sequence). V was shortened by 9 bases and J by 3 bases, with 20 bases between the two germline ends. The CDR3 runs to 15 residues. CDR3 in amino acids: CATSDGQDWDTEAFF. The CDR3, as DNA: TGTGCCACAAGCGATGGGCAGGATTGGGACACTGAAGCTTTCTTT.

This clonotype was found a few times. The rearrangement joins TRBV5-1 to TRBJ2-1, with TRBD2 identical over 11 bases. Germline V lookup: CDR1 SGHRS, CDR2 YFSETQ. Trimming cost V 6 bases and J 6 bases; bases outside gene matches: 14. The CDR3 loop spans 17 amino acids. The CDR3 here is CASTLLAGVLRGNEQFF. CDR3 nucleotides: TGCGCCAGCACCCTACTAGCGGGGGTCTTGAGGGGCAATGAGCAGTTCTTC.

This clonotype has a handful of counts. In nucleotides, the CDR3 is TGTGCCAGCAGCCAGAGCGTGGGGAGACAGGGCTACGAGCAGTACTTC. Translation: CASSQSVGRQGYEQYF. The rearrangement links TRBV13 to TRBJ2-7, with 7 bases fitting TRBD1. Germline CDR1 and CDR2: PRHDT and FYEKMQ (reference sequence). J gave up 3 bases and V 5 bases, and 13 bases lay outside the gene matches. The CDR3 has 16 amino acids.

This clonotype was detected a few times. CDR3 sequence: CASSQESALRVEAFF. Written as DNA, the CDR3 is TGTGCCAGCAGCCAGGAATCGGCCCTCAGGGTTGAAGCTTTCTTT. The chain employs TRBV4-2 and TRBJ1-1, with D possibly matching TRBD1 (5 bases). Per germline, CDR1 LGHNA and CDR2 YNFKEQ. The CDR3 spans 15 residues. The germline V and J ends were trimmed by 3 bases and 7 bases, with 18 bases remaining between them.

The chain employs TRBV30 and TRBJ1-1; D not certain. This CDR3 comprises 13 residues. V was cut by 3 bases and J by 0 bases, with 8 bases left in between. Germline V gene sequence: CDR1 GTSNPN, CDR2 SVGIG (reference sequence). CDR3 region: CAWRGDVNTEAFF. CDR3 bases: TGTGCCTGGAGGGGAGACGTGAACACTGAAGCTTTCTTT.

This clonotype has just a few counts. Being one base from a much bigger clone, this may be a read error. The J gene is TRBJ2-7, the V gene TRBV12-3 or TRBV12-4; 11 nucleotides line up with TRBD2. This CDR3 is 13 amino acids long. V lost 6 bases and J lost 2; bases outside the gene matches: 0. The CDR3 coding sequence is TGTGCCAGCAGGACTAGCGGGACCTACGAGCAGTACTTC. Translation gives CASRTSGTYEQYF.

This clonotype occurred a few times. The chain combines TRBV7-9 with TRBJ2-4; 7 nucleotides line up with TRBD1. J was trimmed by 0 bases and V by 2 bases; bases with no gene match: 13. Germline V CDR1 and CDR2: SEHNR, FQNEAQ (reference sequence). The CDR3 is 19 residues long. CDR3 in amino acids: CASSLFGVDGTEAKNIQYF. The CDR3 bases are TGTGCCAGCAGCTTATTCGGGGTCGATGGGACAGAAGCCAAAAACATTCAGTACTTC.

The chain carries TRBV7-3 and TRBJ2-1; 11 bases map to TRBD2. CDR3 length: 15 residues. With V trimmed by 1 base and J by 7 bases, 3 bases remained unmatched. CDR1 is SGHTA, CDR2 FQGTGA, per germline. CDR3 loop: CASSLRLAGFNEQFF. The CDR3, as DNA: TGTGCCAGCAGCTTAAGACTAGCGGGGTTTAATGAGCAGTTCTTC.

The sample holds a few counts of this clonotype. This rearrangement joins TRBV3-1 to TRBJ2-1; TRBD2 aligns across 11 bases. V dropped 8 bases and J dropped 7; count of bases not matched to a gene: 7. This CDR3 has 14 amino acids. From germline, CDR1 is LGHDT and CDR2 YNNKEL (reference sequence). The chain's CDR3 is CASSRSGGGNEQFF. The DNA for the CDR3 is TGTGCCAGCTCACGTAGCGGGGGGGGAAATGAGCAGTTCTTC.

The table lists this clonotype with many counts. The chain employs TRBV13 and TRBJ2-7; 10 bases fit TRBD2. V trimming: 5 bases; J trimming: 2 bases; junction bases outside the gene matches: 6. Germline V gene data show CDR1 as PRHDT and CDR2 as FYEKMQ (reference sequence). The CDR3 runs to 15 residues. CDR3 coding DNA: TGTGCCAGCAGCGTCTCTAGCGGGGGTGCCTACGAGCAGTACTTC. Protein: CASSVSSGGAYEQYF.

CDR3 in amino acids: CASSLTQSWTRGYGYTF. The CDR3, as DNA: TGTGCCAGCAGTCTTACCCAGTCTTGGACCCGCGGCTATGGCTACACCTTC. This rearrangement joins TRBV12-3 or TRBV12-4 to TRBJ1-2; D is undetermined. The V end was cut by 5 bases, the J end by 4 bases, with 23 bases between. CDR3 size: 17 residues.

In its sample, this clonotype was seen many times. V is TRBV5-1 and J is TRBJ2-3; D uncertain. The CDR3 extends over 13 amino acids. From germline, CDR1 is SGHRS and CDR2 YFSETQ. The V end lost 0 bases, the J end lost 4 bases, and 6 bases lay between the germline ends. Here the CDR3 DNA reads TGCGCCAGCAGCTTGGACCTCGCAGATACGCAGTATTTT. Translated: CASSLDLADTQYF.

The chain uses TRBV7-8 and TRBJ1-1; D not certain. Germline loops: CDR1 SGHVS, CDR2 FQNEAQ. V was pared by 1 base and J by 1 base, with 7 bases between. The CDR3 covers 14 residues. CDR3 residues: CASSLVAQNTEAFF. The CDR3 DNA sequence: TGTGCCAGCAGCTTAGTAGCGCAGAACACTGAAGCTTTCTTT.

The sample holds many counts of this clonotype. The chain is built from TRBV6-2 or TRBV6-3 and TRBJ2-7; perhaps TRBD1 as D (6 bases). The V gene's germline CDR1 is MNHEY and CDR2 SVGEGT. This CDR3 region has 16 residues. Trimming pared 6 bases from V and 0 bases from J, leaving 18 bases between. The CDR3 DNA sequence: TGTGCCAGCAGATGGGACAAGCAACGAGTCTCCTACGAGCAGTACTTC. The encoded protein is CASRWDKQRVSYEQYF.

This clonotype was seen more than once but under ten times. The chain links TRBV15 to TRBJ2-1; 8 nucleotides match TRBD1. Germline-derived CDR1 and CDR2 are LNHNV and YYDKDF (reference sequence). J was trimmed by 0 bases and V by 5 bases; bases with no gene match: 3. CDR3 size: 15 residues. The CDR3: CATSVDRGSYNEQFF. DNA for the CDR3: TGTGCCACCAGCGTAGACAGGGGCTCCTACAATGAGCAGTTCTTC.

For the CDR3, the DNA is TGCGCCAGCAGCCCAGGGGTCCGCACCATATATTTT. Translated, it gives CASSPGVRTIYF. The chain carries TRBV4-1 and TRBJ1-3; maybe TRBD1 (6 bases). The CDR3 spans 12 residues. Germline-derived CDR1 and CDR2 are MGHRA and YSYEKL. Deletions cut 4 bases from V and 9 bases from J, with 10 bases between.

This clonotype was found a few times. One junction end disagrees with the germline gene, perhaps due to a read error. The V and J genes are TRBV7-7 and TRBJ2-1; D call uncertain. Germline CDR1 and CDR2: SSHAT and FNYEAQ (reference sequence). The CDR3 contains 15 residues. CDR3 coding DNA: TGTGCTAGCAGCTCCCAGGTTGGCGCATACAATGAGCAGTTCTTC. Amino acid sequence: CASSSQVGAYNEQFF. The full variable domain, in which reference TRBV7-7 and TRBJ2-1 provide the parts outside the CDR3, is GAGVSQSPRYKVTKRGQDVTLRCDPISSHATLYWYQQALGQGPEFLTYFNYEAQPDKSGLPSDRFSAERPEGSISTLTIQRTEQRDSAMYRCASSSQVGAYNEQFFGPGTRLTVL.

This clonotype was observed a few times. The CDR3 coding sequence is TGCAGTGCTAGTAATCCGAGCTATGGCTACACCTTC. Translated: CSASNPSYGYTF. The chain joins TRBV20-1 to TRBJ1-2; D not resolved. The germline V and J ends were trimmed by 3 bases and 4 bases, with 9 bases remaining between them. The CDR3 has 12 amino acids. The germline CDR1 and CDR2 sequences are DFQATT and SNEGSKA (reference sequence).

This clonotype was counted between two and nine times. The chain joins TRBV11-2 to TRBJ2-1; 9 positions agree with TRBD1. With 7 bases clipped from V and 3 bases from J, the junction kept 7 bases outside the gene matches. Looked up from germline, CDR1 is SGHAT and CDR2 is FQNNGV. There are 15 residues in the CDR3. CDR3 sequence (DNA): TGTGCCAGCACCATAGGGGGACAGGGCTACAATGAGCAGTTCTTC. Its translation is CASTIGGQGYNEQFF.